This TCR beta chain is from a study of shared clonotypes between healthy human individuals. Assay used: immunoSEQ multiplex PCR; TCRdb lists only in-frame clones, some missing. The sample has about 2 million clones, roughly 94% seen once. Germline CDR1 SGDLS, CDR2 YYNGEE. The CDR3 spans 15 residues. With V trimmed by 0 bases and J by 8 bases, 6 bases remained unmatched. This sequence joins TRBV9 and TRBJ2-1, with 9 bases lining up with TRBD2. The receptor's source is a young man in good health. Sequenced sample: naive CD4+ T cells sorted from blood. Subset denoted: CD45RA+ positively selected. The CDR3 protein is CASSVAGTSTDEQFF. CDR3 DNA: TGTGCCAGCAGCGTAGCAGGGACTAGCACCGATGAGCAGTTCTTC.